This T cell receptor beta chain was sequenced for a study of human T cells and chemical hapten exposure. Study details: DPC (0.01%) was patch tested on the upper back and read at 6 days.

One entry per CDR3 protein, called by TCRdb with MiXCR from the RACE reads. The sample records 110,000 to 150,000 distinct CDR3 sequences, approximately 12% being singletons. Described time point: patch test 2, 6 weeks after DPC sensitization. The treatment: therapeutic diphenylcyclopropenone sensitization with weekly scalp DPC. The donor pool consisted of alopecia patients aged 18 to 70 years, considered suitable for DPC. This clonotype was detected ten times or more. This receptor was identified in a woman between 45 and 65 years old with alopecia areata. Some clones in this sample may be carry-over from other donors' samples. The material was whole blood, obtained in connection with sensitization to the hapten diphenylcyclopropenone (DPC).

The CDR3 nucleotides read TGCAGCGTTCAACCAGCGGGAGGGCCGCGAGATACGCAGTATTTT. Its translation is CSVQPAGGPRDTQYF. The rearrangement links TRBV29-1 to TRBJ2-3; 10 bases are shared with TRBD2. After removal of 5 bases from V and 5 bases from J, the junction contained 10 bases not matched to a gene. Germline values: CDR1 SQVTM, CDR2 ANQGSEA. CDR3 length equals 15 residues.